A single sample gave rise to the 23 T cell receptor beta chains below, sequenced in a study of blood T cell repertoires in COVID-19. Profiled with immunoSEQ multiplex PCR; TCRdb holds only in-frame clones, not every one. In the table there are 150,000 to 200,000 clones, around nine tenths of which are singletons. Sequenced sample: peripheral blood. These receptors came from a man in his forties or fifties with acute or convalescent COVID-19.

The V gene is TRBV24-1, the J gene TRBJ2-1; 11 bases line up with TRBD2. The CDR3 has 15 amino acids. Germline V gene sequence: CDR1 KGHDR, CDR2 SFDVKD. J gave up 11 bases and V 3 bases, and 8 bases lay outside the gene matches. DNA for the CDR3: TGTGCCACCAGTGATCCTCCTAGCGGGAGGACCCAGCAGTTCTTC. It yields the protein CATSDPPSGRTQQFF.

The chain uses TRBV29-1 and TRBJ2-3; D call uncertain. This CDR3 has 14 amino acids. Germline assignment: CDR1 SQVTM and CDR2 ANQGSEA. With 2 bases removed from V and 0 bases from J, the gap between germline ends came to 9 bases. The DNA for the CDR3 is TGCAGCGTTGAACCCCCGGGTAGCACAGATACGCAGTATTTT. This gives the protein CSVEPPGSTDTQYF.

The chain has TRBV9 and TRBJ2-7; TRBD1 aligns across 8 bases. The V gene's germline CDR1 is SGDLS and CDR2 YYNGEE. The V gene end was trimmed by 2 bases and the J gene end by 1 base; junction bases not matched to a gene: 2. The CDR3 runs to 14 residues. The DNA of the CDR3 is TGTGCCAGCAGCGTGGGACAGGCGTCCTACGAGCAGTACTTC. Protein sequence: CASSVGQASYEQYF. Full variable domain (missing parts from reference TRBV9 and TRBJ2-7): DSGVTQTPKHLITATGQRVTLRCSPRSGDLSVYWYQQSLDQGLQFLIQYYNGEERAKGNILERFSAQQFPDLHSELNLSSLELGDSALYFCASSVGQASYEQYFGPGTRLTVT.

The chain employs TRBV6-4 and TRBJ2-1; D gene uncertain. The ends were cut back, 8 bases at V and 7 bases at J, with 3 bases in the middle. The CDR3 loop spans 9 amino acids. Germline V gene data show CDR1 as MRHNA and CDR2 as SNTAGT. The CDR3 DNA follows: TGTGCCAGCCCGAATGAGCAGTTCTTC. Its translation is CASPNEQFF.

This sequence joins TRBV15 and TRBJ2-5; 10 bases match TRBD2. Germline loops: CDR1 LNHNV, CDR2 YYDKDF (reference sequence). Germline trimming cut 5 bases from V and 5 bases from J; bases unmatched to any gene: 17. The CDR3 loop spans 18 amino acids. The CDR3 spells CATSSSGLSGRAAETQYF. CDR3 DNA: TGTGCCACCAGCTCGAGCGGATTGAGCGGGAGGGCGGCCGAGACCCAGTACTTC.

A remark on this clone: One junction end disagrees with the germline gene, perhaps due to a read error. This chain uses TRBV29-1 with TRBJ2-3; D perhaps matches TRBD2 (5 bases). Germline CDR1 reads SQVTM; CDR2 reads ANQGSEA. This CDR3 comprises 15 residues. Here the CDR3 reads CSVDSKAVYWDTQYF. The CDR3 DNA is TGCAGTGTTGACTCAAAAGCGGTGTACTGGGATACGCAGTATTTT.

This chain links TRBV6-2 or TRBV6-3 with TRBJ1-2; 9 nucleotides match TRBD1. The CDR3 is 15 amino acids. Looked up from germline, CDR1 is MNHEY and CDR2 is SVGEGT. V lost 6 bases to trimming and J lost 0 bases; unmatched junction nucleotides: 5. The CDR3 DNA reads TGTGCCAGCAGCCCCAGACAGGGGGCTAACTATGGCTACACCTTC. It translates to CASSPRQGANYGYTF.

In this sample, this clone turned up once. J is TRBJ1-1 and V is TRBV11-1; D ambiguous. The CDR3 has 14 residues. CDR1 SGHAT and CDR2 FQDESV come from the germline V gene (reference sequence). Deletions cut 7 bases from V and 3 bases from J, with 15 bases between. CDR3 coding DNA: TGTGCCAGCAAAGGCCGGGTAGTTGACACTGAAGCTTTCTTT. Translated, it gives CASKGRVVDTEAFF.

The J gene is TRBJ1-1, the V gene TRBV19, with 10 bases lining up with TRBD1. The CDR3 loop spans 18 amino acids. V was clipped by 0 bases and J by 0 bases; unmatched bases: 7. Germline CDR1 and CDR2: LNHDA and SQIVND (reference sequence). The CDR3 loop reads CASSIDHGTGAVNTEAFF. The CDR3 region has the DNA TGTGCCAGTAGTATAGATCATGGGACAGGGGCTGTGAACACTGAAGCTTTCTTT.

The rearrangement uses TRBV9 and TRBJ2-3, with 11 bases fitting TRBD2. CDR3 length: 16 amino acids. J was trimmed by 1 base and V by 1 base; bases with no gene match: 2. Germline V gene lookup returns CDR1 SGDLS and CDR2 YYNGEE. CDR3 coding DNA: TGTGCCAGCAGCGTATTTAGCGGGGGGGGCACAGATACGCAGTATTTT. It codes for CASSVFSGGGTDTQYF.

The genes are TRBV15 and TRBJ1-1, with D maybe TRBD1 (5 bases). The CDR3 is 16 residues long. The V end was cut by 1 base, the J end by 1 base, with 13 bases between. Germline V gene lookup returns CDR1 LNHNV and CDR2 YYDKDF (reference sequence). The CDR3: CATSRGSAGQNTEAFF. The DNA for the CDR3 is TGTGCCACCAGCAGAGGTTCTGCAGGGCAGAACACTGAAGCTTTCTTT. Complete variable domain (other parts from reference TRBV15 and TRBJ1-1): DAMVIQNPRYQVTQFGKPVTLSCSQTLNHNVMYWYQQKSSQAPKLLFHYYDKDFNNEADTPDNFQSRRPNTSFCFLDIRSPGLGDTAMYLCATSRGSAGQNTEAFFGQGTRLTVV.

This clone was detected a few times. This chain uses TRBV27 with TRBJ2-3; 11 bases map to TRBD2. Germline V gene sequence: CDR1 MNHEY, CDR2 SMNVEV (reference sequence). After removal of 5 bases from V and 0 bases from J, the junction contained 13 bases not matched to a gene. The CDR3 consists of 19 residues. This chain's CDR3 is CASSPGLAGTRPSTDTQYF. The CDR3 bases are TGTGCCAGCAGTCCAGGACTAGCGGGTACCCGACCTAGCACAGATACGCAGTATTTT.

V is TRBV19 and J is TRBJ1-5; no clear D gene. Germline V gene sequence: CDR1 LNHDA, CDR2 SQIVND (reference sequence). V shed 5 bases and J shed 7 bases, with 18 bases lying between them. This CDR3 has 15 amino acids. The CDR3 region is CASSWAQQSGQPQHF. The CDR3 region has the DNA TGTGCCAGTAGTTGGGCACAACAATCGGGACAGCCCCAGCATTTT.

This chain uses TRBV18 with TRBJ2-7, with 8 bases identical to TRBD2. Germline lookup yields CDR1 KGHSH and CDR2 LQKENI. The CDR3 totals 16 residues. J lost 5 bases, V lost 0 bases, and 9 bases had no gene match. Here the CDR3 reads CASSPPVLAGYHEQYF. The CDR3 region has the DNA TGTGCCAGCTCACCACCGGTTTTAGCGGGATACCACGAGCAGTACTTC. The full variable domain, in which reference TRBV18 and TRBJ2-7 provide the parts outside the CDR3, is NAGVMQNPRHLVRRRGQEARLRCSPMKGHSHVYWYRQLPEEGLKFMVYLQKENIIDESGMPKERFSAEFPKEGPSILRIQQVVRGDSAAYFCASSPPVLAGYHEQYFGPGTRLTVT.

The genes are TRBV11-2 and TRBJ1-1; D is possibly TRBD1 (6 bases). The CDR3 spans 16 residues. Per the germline V gene, CDR1 is SGHAT and CDR2 is FQNNGV. Trimming took 6 bases from V and 1 from J, leaving 18 bases between them. The CDR3 coding sequence is TGTGCCAGCAGGAAGTACAGGGTCCCGGGGAACACTGAAGCTTTCTTT. This encodes CASRKYRVPGNTEAFF.

This clone was seen just once. This chain joins TRBV7-2 and TRBJ1-5, with 10 bases fitting TRBD1. From germline, CDR1 is SGHTA and CDR2 FQGNSA. The CDR3 consists of 15 residues. V dropped 3 bases and J dropped 3; count of bases not matched to a gene: 2. This CDR3 reads CASSFGTGDNQPQHF. CDR3 sequence (DNA): TGTGCCAGCAGCTTCGGGACAGGGGACAATCAGCCCCAGCATTTT.

Turning to this clone: The sample carries other DNA sequences with the same CDR3. The V call is TRBV28, the J call TRBJ1-5, with a possible D match to TRBD1 (5 bases). V was trimmed by 4 bases and J by 3 bases, leaving 10 bases between them. This CDR3 region has 14 residues. Germline V gene sequence: CDR1 MDHEN, CDR2 SYDVKM. The CDR3 loop reads CASSSGQTNQPQHF. The CDR3 region has the DNA TGTGCCAGCAGTTCTGGACAAACCAATCAGCCCCAGCATTTT. The full variable domain, its missing parts supplied by reference TRBV28 and TRBJ1-5, is DVKVTQSSRYLVKRTGEKVFLECVQDMDHENMFWYRQDPGLGLRLIYFSYDVKMKEKGDIPEGYSVSREKKERFSLILESASTNQTSMYLCASSSGQTNQPQHFGDGTRLSIL.

This sequence joins TRBV19 and TRBJ1-2; 7 bases line up with TRBD1. The germline CDR1 and CDR2 sequences are LNHDA and SQIVND (reference sequence). This CDR3 is built from 11 residues. The junction had 5 bases not matched to a gene; V was cut back by 6 bases and J by 10 bases. Written as DNA, the CDR3 is TGTGCCAGTAGCACCGGGACAGTCTACACCTTC. Translating it yields CASSTGTVYTF.

This chain uses TRBV6-2 or TRBV6-3 with TRBJ2-3, with D tentatively TRBD1 (7 bases). Germline lookup yields CDR1 MNHEY and CDR2 SVGEGT. V was clipped by 2 bases and J by 2 bases, with 17 bases between them. The CDR3 runs to 17 residues. For the CDR3, the DNA is TGTGCCAGCAGTTACGAGAGGCGGAGGGGGCACACAGATACGCAGTATTTT. Its protein product is CASSYERRRGHTDTQYF.

This chain joins TRBV4-3 and TRBJ1-6; a possible D gene is TRBD1 (5 bases). CDR1 and CDR2 (germline): LGHNA, YSLEER. Between the trimmed V and J ends, which lost 5 bases and 9 bases, there was a span of 20 bases. This CDR3 is 16 amino acids long. This CDR3 reads CASSLGVTQPGSPLHF. The CDR3 DNA reads as TGCGCCAGCAGCTTAGGGGTTACACAGCCTGGTTCACCCCTCCACTTT.

The chain links TRBV30 to TRBJ1-1; D unclear. This CDR3 spans 13 amino acids. The ends were cut back, 2 bases at V and 1 base at J, with 8 bases in the middle. Germline V CDR1 and CDR2: GTSNPN, SVGIG (reference sequence). CDR3 in amino acids: CAWSQSQNTEAFF. For the CDR3, the DNA is TGTGCCTGGAGTCAGTCACAGAACACTGAAGCTTTCTTT.

The rearrangement uses TRBV28 and TRBJ2-7; 8 positions match TRBD2. CDR1 is MDHEN, CDR2 SYDVKM, per germline. The V segment lost 7 bases and the J segment 5 bases; nucleotides outside the gene matches: 7. The CDR3 contains 13 residues. As DNA, the CDR3 is TGTGCCAGCACGGCGGGGGGCAGACACGAGCAGTACGTC. Its translation is CASTAGGRHEQYV.

The chain joins TRBV9 to TRBJ2-3; no reliable D call. CDR1 is SGDLS and CDR2 is YYNGEE in the germline V gene. V shed 4 bases and J shed 1 base, with 7 bases lying between them. The CDR3 runs 13 residues. In DNA, the CDR3 is TGTGCCAGCAGCACTCAGGGCACAGATACGCAGTATTTT. Its protein product is CASSTQGTDTQYF.